This entry lists 20 T cell receptor beta chains sequenced from one sample in a study of T cell repertoires in cytomegalovirus infection. Their antigens are not known. Via MiXCR, TCRdb re-called the reads, giving one row per CDR3 protein. The table shows 700,000 to 900,000 distinct CDR3 sequences, with 29% occurring only once. Material: cultured CD8+ T cells from PBMCs, obtained from culture after CMV antigen stimulation. The receptors here all came from a human donor in good health (CMV status not recorded). Some clones in this sample may be carry-over from other donors' samples.

This clonotype was counted between two and nine times. The chain is built from TRBV6-6 and TRBJ2-1; D not certain. Germline-derived CDR1 and CDR2 are MNHNY and SVGAGI (reference sequence). The CDR3 length is 12 residues. V was pared by 5 bases and J by 8 bases, with 10 bases between. The CDR3: CASSNTWDEQFF. In DNA, the CDR3 is TGTGCCAGCAGTAATACCTGGGATGAGCAGTTCTTC.

J is TRBJ2-1 and V is TRBV12-3 or TRBV12-4; 9 bases are a match to TRBD1. This CDR3 contains 13 residues. The V gene end was trimmed by 7 bases and the J gene end by 7 bases; junction bases not matched to a gene: 5. CDR3 in DNA: TGTGCCAGCACTACGGACAGGGGTAATGAGCAGTTCTTC. This sequence encodes CASTTDRGNEQFF.

The chain combines TRBV27 with TRBJ1-5; tentatively, D is TRBD1 (5 bases). This CDR3 comprises 15 residues. Looked up from germline, CDR1 is MNHEY and CDR2 is SMNVEV (reference sequence). V lost 8 bases to trimming and J lost 2 bases, with 16 bases between them. CDR3 sequence: CASGGTAYGNQPQHF. In DNA, the CDR3 is TGTGCCAGCGGGGGAACGGCGTATGGCAATCAGCCCCAGCATTTT.

Many counts were recorded for this clonotype. The chain links TRBV11-2 to TRBJ2-5, with 7 bases that match TRBD1. This CDR3 contains 17 residues. J gave up 4 bases and V 1 base, and 12 bases lay outside the gene matches. Germline-derived CDR1 and CDR2 are SGHAT and FQNNGV. The CDR3 here is CASSLGVRGPAGETQYF. The DNA for the CDR3 is TGTGCCAGCAGCTTAGGGGTTAGGGGGCCTGCGGGAGAGACCCAGTACTTC.

The V call is TRBV13, the J call TRBJ2-3, with 7 bases that match TRBD2. The CDR3 runs 14 residues. Germline CDR1 is PRHDT and CDR2 is FYEKMQ (reference sequence). J was trimmed by 6 bases and V by 5 bases; bases with no gene match: 8. CDR3 coding DNA: TGTGCCAGCAGCCCGGAGGGGCGGGAGGATACGCAGTATTTT. Its protein product is CASSPEGREDTQYF.

This clonotype has more than one count but fewer than ten. The chain links TRBV5-8 to TRBJ2-7; TRBD1 might be the D (6 bases). CDR1 and CDR2 (germline): SGHTS, YDEGEE. Between the trimmed V and J ends, which lost 7 bases and 3 bases, there was a span of 17 bases. The CDR3 loop spans 14 amino acids. The CDR3 sequence: CASPDSPWVYEQYF. CDR3 DNA: TGTGCCAGCCCGGACAGCCCCTGGGTCTACGAGCAGTACTTC. The variable domain in full, completed from reference TRBV5-8 and TRBJ2-7, reads EAGVTQSPTHLIKTRGQQATLRCSPISGHTSVYWYQQALGLGLQFLLWYDEGEERNRGNFPPRFSGRQFPNYSSELNVNALELEDSALYLCASPDSPWVYEQYFGPGTRLTVT.

V usage is TRBV7-6 and J usage is TRBJ1-3; no clear D. This CDR3 is built from 13 residues. Germline V gene data show CDR1 as SGHVS and CDR2 as FNYEAQ. Trimming left V 7 bases short and J 9 bases short, with 16 bases between. The CDR3 coding sequence is TGTGCCAGCACCCTTGAACTAGGTTCCACCATATATTTT. It is translated as CASTLELGSTIYF.

This rearrangement joins TRBV19 to TRBJ1-5; no clear D. The germline gives CDR1 LNHDA, CDR2 SQIVND (reference sequence). Trimming shortened V by 5 bases and J by 3 bases, and 11 bases separated the two germline ends. This CDR3 spans 14 amino acids. CDR3 DNA sequence: TGTGCCAGTAGTTTCTCACTACTCAATCAGCCCCAGCATTTT. Translation gives CASSFSLLNQPQHF.

The chain employs TRBV6-5 and TRBJ2-3, with 14 nucleotides matching TRBD2. The CDR3 is 18 residues long. Unmatched junction bases numbered 13, after V lost 5 bases and J lost 6 bases. Germline V gene data show CDR1 as MNHEY and CDR2 as SVGAGI. CDR3 DNA: TGTGCCAGCAGTCTCGGACTAGCGGGGGGCAACAATGTGGATACGCAGTATTTT. Its translation is CASSLGLAGGNNVDTQYF.

At least ten counts were recorded for this clonotype. This chain links TRBV7-2 with TRBJ2-5, with 8 bases that match TRBD2. This CDR3 spans 17 amino acids. V lost 5 bases to trimming and J lost 2 bases; unmatched junction nucleotides: 13. Looked up from germline, CDR1 is SGHTA and CDR2 is FQGNSA. CDR3 nucleotide sequence: TGTGCCAGCAGCCCCACGTTCTTCACTAGCGGACAAGAGACCCAGTACTTC. It specifies CASSPTFFTSGQETQYF.

For the CDR3, the DNA is TGTGCCAGCAGTGAGCGGAACTACGAGCAGTACGTC. Protein sequence: CASSERNYEQYV. The rearrangement joins TRBV2 to TRBJ2-7; no clear D gene. This CDR3 region has 12 residues. Germline CDR1 reads SNHLY; CDR2 reads FYNNEI. V shed 3 bases and J shed 3 bases, with 6 bases lying between them.

The rearrangement uses TRBV24-1 and TRBJ2-7; D assignment may be TRBD1 or TRBD2 (5 bases each). V lost 9 bases and J lost 3, with 17 bases in between. Germline loops: CDR1 KGHDR, CDR2 SFDVKD. This CDR3 has 14 residues. CDR3 nucleotides: TGTGCCACCGATTATCTAGGGACGGTCTACGAGCAGTACGTC. Amino acids: CATDYLGTVYEQYV.

The genes are TRBV10-3 and TRBJ2-5; D not resolved. This CDR3 has 13 amino acids. The germline V gene has CDR1 ENHRY and CDR2 SYGVKD. V lost 0 bases to trimming and J lost 4 bases, with 6 bases between them. This CDR3 reads CAISESQIETQYF. DNA of the CDR3: TGTGCCATCAGTGAGTCCCAGATAGAGACCCAGTACTTC.

In DNA, the CDR3 is TGTGCCAGCAGCCCCGTTGGGACAGGGGGCTACAATGAGCAGTTCTTC. Its protein is CASSPVGTGGYNEQFF. The gene calls are TRBV7-6 and TRBJ2-1; 11 nucleotides match TRBD1. CDR1 is SGHVS and CDR2 is FNYEAQ in the germline V gene. J was trimmed by 3 bases and V by 5 bases; bases with no gene match: 6. The CDR3 runs to 16 residues.

The chain links TRBV20-1 to TRBJ2-3, with 10 bases that match TRBD2. CDR3 size: 17 residues. Germline V lookup: CDR1 DFQATT, CDR2 SNEGSKA (reference sequence). J gave up 2 bases and V 0 bases, and 8 bases lay outside the gene matches. Here the CDR3 DNA reads TGCAGTGCTAGAGATATCAGCGGGGGGGATTACACAGATACGCAGTATTTT. This encodes CSARDISGGDYTDTQYF.

The chain joins TRBV4-1 to TRBJ2-5; TRBD2 agrees at 8 bases. This CDR3 comprises 15 residues. Germline CDR1 MGHRA, CDR2 YSYEKL. V was pared by 3 bases and J by 2 bases, with 5 bases of the junction left unmatched. The CDR3 DNA reads TGCGCCAGCAGCCAGGCAGCGGGGGATCAAGAGACCCAGTACTTC. Residues: CASSQAAGDQETQYF.

The rearrangement joins TRBV7-9 to TRBJ1-2; 9 bases map to TRBD1. The V gene end was trimmed by 6 bases and the J gene end by 4 bases; junction bases not matched to a gene: 3. The CDR3 runs to 13 residues. Germline V gives CDR1 SEHNR, CDR2 FQNEAQ (reference sequence). Here the CDR3 DNA reads TGTGCCAGCAGGGGGGACAGGGCCTATGGCTACACCTTC. The encoded protein is CASRGDRAYGYTF.

A single count supports this clonotype. The chain carries TRBV6-2 or TRBV6-3 and TRBJ1-1; 8 positions match TRBD1. CDR1 and CDR2 (germline): MNHEY, SVGEGT. This CDR3 is built from 13 residues. After removal of 7 bases from V and 6 bases from J, the junction contained 7 bases not matched to a gene. The CDR3 nucleotides are TGTGCCAGCAACACAGGGGGAGATCCTGAAGCTTTCTTT. Protein product: CASNTGGDPEAFF.

This chain uses TRBV14 with TRBJ1-2; D unclear. V dropped 1 base and J dropped 4 bases, with 16 bases sitting between them. The germline V gene has CDR1 SGHDN and CDR2 FVKESK. The CDR3 sequence is 16 residues long. CDR3 loop: CASSQGRSWVSYGYTF. The CDR3 coding sequence is TGTGCCAGCAGCCAAGGGAGGTCTTGGGTTAGCTATGGCTACACCTTC. The full variable domain, its missing parts supplied by reference TRBV14 and TRBJ1-2, is EAGVTQFPSHSVIEKGQTVTLRCDPISGHDNLYWYRRVMGKEIKFLLHFVKESKQDESGMPNNRFLAERTGGTYSTLKVQPAELEDSGVYFCASSQGRSWVSYGYTFGSGTRLTVV.

The chain is built from TRBV7-2 and TRBJ1-1, with 8 bases fitting TRBD1. With V trimmed by 2 bases and J by 4 bases, 6 bases remained unmatched. The germline V gene encodes CDR1 SGHTA and CDR2 FQGNSA. The length of the CDR3 is 15 residues. The CDR3 nucleotides read TGTGCCAGCAGCTTACGGACAGGGAGGCCCACTGAAGCTTTCTTT. Protein sequence: CASSLRTGRPTEAFF.